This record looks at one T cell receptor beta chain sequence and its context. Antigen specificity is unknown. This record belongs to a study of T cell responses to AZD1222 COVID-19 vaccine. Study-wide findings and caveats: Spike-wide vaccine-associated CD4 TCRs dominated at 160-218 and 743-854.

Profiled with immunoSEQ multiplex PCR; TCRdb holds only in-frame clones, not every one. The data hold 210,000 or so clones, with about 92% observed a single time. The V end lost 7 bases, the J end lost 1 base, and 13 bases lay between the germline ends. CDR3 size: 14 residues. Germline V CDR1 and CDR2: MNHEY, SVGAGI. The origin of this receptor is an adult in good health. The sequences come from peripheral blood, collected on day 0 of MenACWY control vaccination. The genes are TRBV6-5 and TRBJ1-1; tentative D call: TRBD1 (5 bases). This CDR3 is CASIQGLANTEAFF. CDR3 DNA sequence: TGTGCCAGCATTCAGGGTTTGGCGAACACTGAAGCTTTCTTT.